This TCR beta chain was recorded in a study of blood T cell repertoires in COVID-19. Across the whole study: Whether acute or convalescent, the COVID-19 samples came from the United States, Italy and Spain. T cells, B-cell-depleted T cells, or PBMCs provided the cDNA or gDNA that served as material.

Original methodology: Researchers report that nucleated cell counts were estimated from reference gene primer amplification. The assay was immunoSEQ multiplex PCR, and TCRdb's table has in-frame clones only and misses some. V and J calls and clone size are given by that table; D and trimming were obtained from the DNA. In the table there are 240,000 or so clones, 85% to 90% of which are singletons. Participants came from roughly 24 US areas, aged about 18 to 89 years. The V gene end was trimmed by 5 bases and the J gene end by 6 bases; junction bases not matched to a gene: 1. Germline CDR1 reads ENHRY; CDR2 reads SYGVKD. The CDR3 loop spans 14 amino acids. There are a few counts of this clone.

Sequences were obtained from PBMCs or T cells enriched from blood (not recorded which). This sequence was found in a middle-aged man who had recovered from COVID-19. This sequence joins TRBV10-3 and TRBJ2-1; TRBD2 matches 13 bases. DNA for the CDR3: TGTGCCATCAGTCGGACTAGCGGGAGCAATGAGCAGTTCTTC. This codes for CAISRTSGSNEQFF.